Listed below are T cell receptor beta chains from one sample, sequenced in a study of T cell changes during pregnancy in multiple sclerosis. Measured with immunoSEQ multiplex PCR; TCRdb has only the in-frame clones, and not every one. The data contain some 46,000 clones, approximately 90% of them singletons. The sequencing here drew on CD4+ T cells from peripheral blood mononuclear cells, taken after pregnancy. These receptors all come from a female donor with multiple sclerosis, enrolled in a pregnancy study. CDR3s include the opening cysteine and the closing phenylalanine or tryptophan. Fields, in order: D gene, clone size, V gene, J gene, CDR3 DNA, CDR3 protein. A D gene is named only where the DNA matches it firmly. Only some rows state a clone size, as once, few, many or a class for expanded clones.

TRBD2	NA	TRBV2	TRBJ2-1	TGTGCCAGCAGACGGACTAGCGGGAGTAATCGGCCCTACAATGAGCAGTTCTTC	CASRRTSGSNRPYNEQFF
TRBD2	NA	TRBV12-5	TRBJ2-7	TGTGCTAGTGGCAGCGGGAGGGCGTCCTACGAGCAGTACTTC	CASGSGRASYEQYF
NA	NA	TRBV6-6	TRBJ2-2	TGTGCCAGCAGGGACTCGTCGACGGGCACCGGGGAGCTGTTTTTT	CASRDSSTGTGELFF
NA	few	TRBV7-3	TRBJ1-2	TGTGCCAGCAGCCGCCTCCCAACCTCCACGACATCCTATGGCTACACCTTC	CASSRLPTSTTSYGYTF
TRBD2	NA	TRBV7-9	TRBJ2-5	TGTGCCAGCAGCTCACCTCGGACTAGCGGGATGGAGACCCAGTACTTC	CASSSPRTSGMETQYF
TRBD1	NA	TRBV27	TRBJ2-7	TGTGCCAGCAGTTTGAACAGGGGCCACGAGCAGTACTTC	CASSLNRGHEQYF
TRBD2	NA	TRBV2	TRBJ2-1	TGTGCCAGCAGTGAATTTCTTGGTCGACTAGCCCCTCTCTACAATGAGCAGTTCTTC	CASSEFLGRLAPLYNEQFF
TRBD1	NA	TRBV6-4	TRBJ1-4	TGTGCCAGCAGTGACTCCGAGGACAGGGGGAAAGAAACTAATGAAAAACTGTTTTTT	CASSDSEDRGKETNEKLFF
NA	few	TRBV11-2	TRBJ2-2	TGTGCCAGCAGCCCCTCTAACACCGGGGAGCTGTTTTTT	CASSPSNTGELFF
TRBD1	NA	TRBV19	TRBJ1-2	TGTGCCAGTAGGACAGGGACTGTCTATGGCTACACCTTC	CASRTGTVYGYTF